Listed here are 28 T cell receptor beta chains from one sample, sequenced in a study of Graves' ophthalmopathy and Graves' hyperthyroidism. Beta-chain TCR CDR3 regions were amplified from RNA transcripts. Following a first-round RT-PCR that used HTBI primers, a second-round multiplex PCR was carried out. TCRdb analysed the multiplex PCR reads with MiXCR anew, one entry per CDR3 protein. Among 40,000 to 50,000 distinct CDR3 sequences listed, less than 65% were seen once. The sample was peripheral blood. These receptors all come from an adult man with Graves' ophthalmopathy.

This clonotype occurred many times. The chain joins TRBV7-8 to TRBJ1-1; TRBD1 is a possible D gene (5 bases). CDR1 SGHVS and CDR2 FQNEAQ come from the germline V gene. V was clipped by 2 bases and J by 9 bases, with 13 bases between them. This CDR3 is built from 13 residues. The CDR3 reads CASSLRGENQAFF. CDR3 in DNA: TGTGCCAGCAGCTTACGAGGGGAAAATCAAGCTTTCTTT.

V and J are TRBV20-1 and TRBJ2-7; D is perhaps TRBD1 (5 bases). This CDR3 comprises 15 residues. Between the trimmed V and J ends, which lost 2 bases and 7 bases, there was a span of 21 bases. Germline-derived CDR1 and CDR2 are DFQATT and SNEGSKA (reference sequence). The CDR3 nucleotides read TGCAGTGCTAGATCAGGGTCGGAATTTGTAAAGGAGCAGTACTTC. Translation: CSARSGSEFVKEQYF.

The V gene is TRBV9, the J gene TRBJ2-7; D gene ambiguous. The CDR3 covers 14 residues. V was pared by 0 bases and J by 4 bases, with 11 bases between. CDR1 SGDLS and CDR2 YYNGEE come from the germline V gene. The CDR3 is CASSVANGQYEQYF. The CDR3 bases are TGTGCCAGCAGCGTAGCCAACGGCCAATACGAGCAGTACTTC.

The V and J genes are TRBV30 and TRBJ1-4; D gene uncertain. The CDR3 has 14 residues. CDR1 and CDR2 (germline): GTSNPN, SVGIG (reference sequence). The V end lost 1 base, the J end lost 4 bases, and 10 bases lay between the germline ends. This CDR3 is CAWSGRAHNEKLFF. The CDR3 coding sequence is TGTGCCTGGAGTGGGAGGGCCCATAATGAAAAACTGTTTTTT.

This clonotype has just a few counts. Germline is not matched at one junction end, which may reflect a read error. V and J are TRBV7-8 and TRBJ1-6; the D is unclear. Germline V gives CDR1 SGHVS, CDR2 FQNEAQ. The CDR3 totals 13 residues. The CDR3 loop reads CASSRQLNSPLHF. In DNA form, the CDR3 reads TGTGCTAGCAGCAGGCAGCTTAATTCACCCCTCCACTTT. Full variable domain (missing parts from reference TRBV7-8 and TRBJ1-6): GAGVSQSPRYKVAKRGQDVALRCDPISGHVSLFWYQQALGQGPEFLTYFQNEAQLDKSGLPSDRFFAERPEGSVSTLKIQRTQQEDSAVYLCASSRQLNSPLHFGNGTRLTVT.

This clonotype was found many times. The chain employs TRBV9 and TRBJ2-3, with a weak D call TRBD2 (6 bases). This CDR3 region has 15 residues. With 0 bases removed from V and 5 bases from J, the gap between germline ends came to 13 bases. Germline V gene sequence: CDR1 SGDLS, CDR2 YYNGEE. CDR3 residues: CASSVEGLARDTQYF. Here the CDR3 DNA reads TGTGCCAGCAGCGTAGAAGGGCTAGCGAGAGATACGCAGTATTTT.

The sample holds one count of this clonotype. The chain couples TRBV5-4 to TRBJ2-2; 11 bases are shared with TRBD2. Germline lookup yields CDR1 SGHNT and CDR2 YYREEE (reference sequence). Trimming took 4 bases from V and 7 from J; bases not matched to a gene: 9. The CDR3 covers 16 residues. The CDR3 region has the DNA TGTGCCAGCAGCCCTGGGACTAGCGGCCAGGGCGGGGAGCTGTTTTTT. It yields the protein CASSPGTSGQGGELFF.

The chain uses TRBV20-1 and TRBJ2-3; 7 bases align to TRBD2. The CDR3 sequence is 11 residues long. The germline V gene has CDR1 DFQATT and CDR2 SNEGSKA (reference sequence). CDR3 bases: TGCGCCGGACTAGGGAGAGATACGCAGTATTTT. Its protein is CAGLGRDTQYF.

Ten or more counts support this clonotype. The chain combines TRBV19 with TRBJ2-2, with 8 bases matching TRBD1. The germline CDR1 and CDR2 sequences are LNHDA and SQIVND (reference sequence). The CDR3 is made up of 19 amino acids. Trimming cost V 8 bases and J 0 bases; bases outside gene matches: 17. The CDR3 bases are TGTGCCAGTCGGTTGATCTACAGGGGGAGACTCGCGAACACCGGGGAGCTGTTTTTT. Its translation: CASRLIYRGRLANTGELFF.

The chain is built from TRBV7-8 and TRBJ2-1; D uncertain. Between the trimmed V and J ends, which lost 0 bases and 12 bases, there was a span of 9 bases. Germline V CDR1 and CDR2: SGHVS, FQNEAQ. The CDR3 has 12 amino acids. CDR3 DNA: TGTGCCAGCAGCTTAGCCACAGCATGGCAGTTCTTC. Its protein is CASSLATAWQFF.

Note on this clonotype: The junction departs from germline at one end; a sequencing error may be responsible. V and J are TRBV7-2 and TRBJ2-1; 7 bases agree with TRBD2. The germline gives CDR1 SGHTA, CDR2 FQGNSA. The length of the CDR3 is 15 residues. The chain's CDR3 is CASRAGSNSYNEQFF. CDR3 DNA: TGCGCCAGCAGAGCGGGATCGAACTCCTACAATGAGCAGTTCTTC.

Ten or more counts support this clonotype. This chain links TRBV6-1 with TRBJ2-7; 15 nucleotides agree with TRBD2. Germline loops: CDR1 MNHNS, CDR2 SASEGT. Losses at the gene ends were 6 bases for V and 4 bases for J; bases not matched to a gene: 7. The CDR3 contains 16 residues. The CDR3 bases are TGTGCCAGCAGGGGGGGACTAGCGGGAGGAATATACGAGCAGTACTTC. Its translation is CASRGGLAGGIYEQYF.

This clonotype was counted at least ten times. The chain combines TRBV20-1 with TRBJ2-1, with unresolved D. Germline CDR1 reads DFQATT; CDR2 reads SNEGSKA (reference sequence). V lost 1 base, J lost 4 bases, and 20 bases lay in between. This CDR3 is 17 amino acids long. The DNA of the CDR3 is TGCAGTGCTAGAGCCTATTCAATTGGACCGGTGTACAATGAGCAGTTCTTC. It specifies CSARAYSIGPVYNEQFF.

This chain uses TRBV5-1 with TRBJ2-3, with no clear D. Looked up from germline, CDR1 is SGHRS and CDR2 is YFSETQ. The length of the CDR3 is 14 residues. Between the trimmed V and J ends, which lost 1 base and 0 bases, there was a span of 6 bases. CDR3 region: CASSLSSSTDTQYF. CDR3 DNA sequence: TGCGCCAGCAGCTTGTCATCCAGCACAGATACGCAGTATTTT. The entire variable domain, with the rest obtained from reference TRBV5-1 and TRBJ2-3, is as follows: KAGVTQTPRYLIKTRGQQVTLSCSPISGHRSVSWYQQTPGQGLQFLFEYFSETQRNKGNFPGRFSGRQFSNSRSEMNVSTLELGDSALYLCASSLSSSTDTQYFGPGTRLTVL.

The chain recombines TRBV6-1 with TRBJ1-1, with D maybe TRBD1 (6 bases). Trimming removed 6 bases at V and 4 bases at J, with 18 bases between. Germline-derived CDR1 and CDR2 are MNHNS and SASEGT. The CDR3 runs to 15 residues. This CDR3 reads CASSPFRGGGTEAFF. The CDR3 DNA is TGTGCCAGCAGCCCCTTTAGGGGGGGGGGCACTGAAGCTTTCTTT.

This clonotype has at least ten counts. V is TRBV18 and J is TRBJ2-7, with D hard to call. V was pared by 3 bases and J by 6 bases, with 12 bases between. CDR3 length: 13 residues. Per germline, CDR1 KGHSH and CDR2 LQKENI. CDR3: CASSPSIHLEQYF. The CDR3 DNA sequence: TGTGCCAGCTCACCTTCCATCCACCTCGAGCAGTACTTC. Complete variable domain (other parts from reference TRBV18 and TRBJ2-7): NAGVMQNPRHLVRRRGQEARLRCSPMKGHSHVYWYRQLPEEGLKFMVYLQKENIIDESGMPKERFSAEFPKEGPSILRIQQVVRGDSAAYFCASSPSIHLEQYFGPGTRLTVT.

This clonotype was counted a few times. This CDR3 is CSVTPRRDSKAAYF. DNA of the CDR3: TGCAGTGTCACACCGCGCCGGGACTCCAAAGCAGCGTACTTC. V is TRBV20-1 and J is TRBJ2-7; maybe TRBD2 (6 bases). This CDR3 comprises 14 residues. The V end lost 7 bases, the J end lost 12 bases, and 28 bases lay between the germline ends. Looked up from germline, CDR1 is DFQATT and CDR2 is SNEGSKA (reference sequence).

The gene calls are TRBV7-9 and TRBJ2-3, with D tentatively TRBD2 (5 bases). V was pared by 5 bases and J by 3 bases, with 18 bases between. Germline V gives CDR1 SEHNR, CDR2 FQNEAQ (reference sequence). This CDR3 region has 16 residues. Here the CDR3 DNA reads TGTGCCAGCAGCCTTACGGGGAGTTTGTTGACAGATACGCAGTATTTT. Its protein product is CASSLTGSLLTDTQYF.

This clonotype was seen at least ten times. This chain's CDR3 is CASSLSTGGYTF. In DNA form, the CDR3 reads TGTGCCAGCAGTTTATCGACAGGCGGCTACACCTTC. The J gene is TRBJ1-2, the V gene TRBV12-3 or TRBV12-4; a weak D match, TRBD1 (6 bases). V was clipped by 2 bases and J by 8 bases, with 9 bases between them. This CDR3 has 12 residues.

There are many counts of this clonotype. V usage is TRBV6-5 and J usage is TRBJ2-7; D may be TRBD2 (5 bases). Germline CDR1 reads MNHEY; CDR2 reads SVGAGI. The CDR3 totals 12 residues. V was pared by 2 bases and J by 6 bases, with 8 bases between. CDR3: CASSYRGGEQYF. CDR3 DNA: TGTGCCAGCAGTTACCGTGGAGGCGAGCAGTACTTC.

This clonotype has at least ten counts. The V gene is TRBV3-1, the J gene TRBJ2-5; the D gene is possibly TRBD2 (5 bases). V lost 4 bases, J lost 2 bases, and 11 bases lay in between. Germline V gene sequence: CDR1 LGHDT, CDR2 YNNKEL (reference sequence). The CDR3 covers 14 residues. This CDR3 is CASSPHSGQETQYF. In nucleotides, the CDR3 is TGTGCCAGCAGCCCCCACAGCGGTCAAGAGACCCAGTACTTC.

Ten or more counts support this clonotype. The rearrangement joins TRBV20-1 to TRBJ2-3; TRBD2 matches at 7 bases. The CDR3 consists of 15 residues. J gave up 1 base and V 5 bases, and 9 bases lay outside the gene matches. Germline CDR1 is DFQATT and CDR2 is SNEGSKA (reference sequence). The CDR3 nucleotides are TGCAGTGCTGGGGGGGAGAAGAGGGGCACAGATACGCAGTATTTT. Translated: CSAGGEKRGTDTQYF.

J is TRBJ2-1 and V is TRBV20-1; 12 nucleotides agree with TRBD1. Trimming cost V 6 bases and J 7 bases; bases outside gene matches: 4. CDR1 and CDR2 from the germline V gene are DFQATT and SNEGSKA (reference sequence). CDR3 length equals 13 residues. As DNA, the CDR3 is TGCAGTGCCGTGGGACAGGGGGCAAATGAGCAGTTCTTC. Translating gives CSAVGQGANEQFF.

This clonotype was seen just once. This rearrangement joins TRBV20-1 to TRBJ2-1; 9 bases match TRBD1. Trimming removed 3 bases from V and 6 bases from J; junction bases left unmatched: 3. Germline V gives CDR1 DFQATT, CDR2 SNEGSKA (reference sequence). This CDR3 spans 13 amino acids. Here the CDR3 reads CSASGTGFNEQFF. The CDR3 DNA reads as TGCAGTGCTAGCGGGACAGGGTTCAATGAGCAGTTCTTC.

As concerns this clonotype: Because it lacks the conserved phenylalanine or tryptophan at the end, this CDR3 is likely a read error. The chain is built from TRBV6-6 and TRBJ1-2, with D unclear. The CDR3 covers 12 residues. Germline loops: CDR1 MNHNY, CDR2 SVGAGI (reference sequence). V gave up 6 bases and J gave up 4 bases, with 9 bases separating them. The CDR3 sequence is CASRKATYGYTL. CDR3 coding DNA: TGTGCCAGCAGGAAGGCGACCTATGGCTACACCCTC.

Worth noting for this clonotype: The conserved phenylalanine or tryptophan is not found at the CDR3 terminus, so this likely reflects a read error. Because the CDR3's place on the DNA is in doubt, the DNA is left out and the CDR3 is given as listed by TCRdb. The V and J genes are TRBV2 and TRBJ1-1. CDR1 SNHLY and CDR2 FYNNEI come from the germline V gene. The CDR3 is 9 residues long, ends included. CDR3 region: CASSEASIL.

The chain combines TRBV20-1 with TRBJ2-5, with a tentative D call TRBD1 (8 bases). Germline V gene sequence: CDR1 DFQATT, CDR2 SNEGSKA (reference sequence). The CDR3 loop spans 14 amino acids. Trimming took 5 bases from V and 5 from J, leaving 18 bases between them. CDR3 sequence: CSAPQGEGRETQYF. The CDR3 DNA reads as TGCAGTGCTCCACAGGGGGAGGGCAGGGAGACCCAGTACTTC.

This clonotype has a count of ten or more. The chain combines TRBV6-4 with TRBJ1-1; D ambiguous. The V gene's germline CDR1 is MRHNA and CDR2 SNTAGT. This CDR3 is built from 13 residues. The germline V and J ends were trimmed by 8 bases and 4 bases, with 14 bases remaining between them. The CDR3 here is CASSREVGTEAFF. The CDR3 region has the DNA TGTGCCAGCTCAAGAGAAGTGGGCACTGAAGCTTTCTTT.